A selection of T cell receptor beta chains follows, all from one sample in a study of T cell changes during pregnancy in multiple sclerosis. Profiled with immunoSEQ multiplex PCR; TCRdb holds only in-frame clones, not every one. The profile covers some 93,000 clones, with about 92% appearing a single time and approximately 2% taken by the ten largest. The sample was peripheral blood, taken after pregnancy. These receptors were taken from a female donor with multiple sclerosis, enrolled in a pregnancy study. The CDR3 runs from the conserved cysteine through the conserved F or W. D genes are given only for firm matches. A row's size may be missing; if present it is once, few, many or a size class.

CDR3 | DNA | length | D | J | V | size
CASSYREGPETQYF | TGTGCCAGCTCATATAGGGAGGGGCCGGAGACCCAGTACTTC | 14 | . | TRBJ2-5 | TRBV21-1 | .
CASSYSGTHNQPQHF | TGTGCCAGCAGTTACTCCGGGACACACAATCAGCCCCAGCATTTT | 15 | . | TRBJ1-5 | TRBV7-8 | once
CASSSGLAGGEQYF | TGTGCCAGCAGCTCCGGACTAGCGGGAGGCGAGCAGTACTTC | 14 | TRBD2 | TRBJ2-7 | TRBV7-2 | .
CASSLMGPGGHGYTF | TGTGCCAGCAGCTTAATGGGGCCAGGGGGCCATGGCTACACCTTC | 15 | TRBD1 | TRBJ1-2 | TRBV7-9 | .
CASSLVGDYEQYF | TGCGCCAGCAGCTTGGTAGGGGATTACGAGCAGTACTTC | 13 | . | TRBJ2-7 | TRBV5-1 | .
CASSLGRDRLNTEAFF | TGCGCCAGCAGCTTGGGACGGGACAGGTTGAACACTGAAGCTTTCTTT | 16 | TRBD1 | TRBJ1-1 | TRBV5-1 | .
CASSFGGKQETQYF | TGTGCCAGCAGCTTCGGGGGGAAACAAGAGACCCAGTACTTC | 14 | TRBD2 | TRBJ2-5 | TRBV11-2 | .
CASSTPLNTEAFF | TGTGCCAGCAGTACTCCATTGAACACTGAAGCTTTCTTT | 13 | . | TRBJ1-1 | TRBV7-9 | .
CASSGQNFYGYTF | TGTGCCAGCAGTGGGCAGAATTTCTATGGCTACACCTTC | 13 | . | TRBJ1-2 | TRBV5-6 | .
CASSLRGLGNTGELFF | TGTGCCAGCTCACTCAGGGGGCTGGGGAACACCGGGGAGCTGTTTTTT | 16 | TRBD1 | TRBJ2-2 | TRBV18 | .
CASSEVAGGLVDTQYF | TGTGCCAGCAGTGAAGTGGCGGGGGGGCTGGTAGATACGCAGTATTTT | 16 | TRBD2 | TRBJ2-3 | TRBV6-1 | .
CASSPPQGISGGYTF | TGTGCCAGCAGCCCCCCTCAGGGGATCAGCGGTGGCTACACCTTC | 15 | . | TRBJ1-2 | TRBV7-9 | .
CASSELAQNTGELFF | TGTGCCAGCAGTGAATTAGCTCAGAACACCGGGGAGCTGTTTTTT | 15 | . | TRBJ2-2 | TRBV2 | .
CASSLAGYGYTF | TGTGCCAGCAGCTTGGCCGGGTATGGCTACACCTTC | 12 | . | TRBJ1-2 | TRBV5-4 | .
CASSLVGRGTQYF | TGTGCCAGCAGCTTAGTGGGCAGGGGAACCCAGTACTTC | 13 | . | TRBJ2-5 | TRBV7-2 | .
CASNLGTGVFYGYTF | TGTGCCAGCAACTTGGGTACAGGGGTGTTCTATGGCTACACCTTC | 15 | TRBD1 | TRBJ1-2 | TRBV6-1 | .
CASSRQGATNEKLFF | TGTGCCAGCAGTCGACAGGGGGCAACTAATGAAAAACTGTTTTTT | 15 | TRBD1 | TRBJ1-4 | TRBV5-4 | .
CASSLEFEAKNIQYF | TGTGCCAGCAGCTTGGAGTTCGAAGCCAAAAACATTCAGTACTTC | 15 | . | TRBJ2-4 | TRBV7-2 | .
CASRAGLMSPGELFF | TGTGCCAGCAGGGCAGGGCTCATGTCTCCCGGGGAGCTGTTTTTT | 15 | . | TRBJ2-2 | TRBV6-5 | .
CASSSWDLNTEAFF | TGTGCCAGCAGTTCCTGGGACTTGAACACTGAAGCTTTCTTT | 14 | . | TRBJ1-1 | TRBV27 | .
CASSLVSGRAIDTQYF | TGTGCCAGCAGCTTAGTTAGCGGGAGGGCAATCGATACGCAGTATTTT | 16 | TRBD2 | TRBJ2-3 | TRBV7-9 | .
CASSHTSRERNYGYTF | TGTGCCAGCTCACACACCTCGCGGGAGCGGAACTATGGCTACACCTTC | 16 | . | TRBJ1-2 | TRBV18 | .
CASSRPANTGELFF | TGTGCCAGTAGTAGGCCTGCGAACACCGGGGAGCTGTTTTTT | 14 | . | TRBJ2-2 | TRBV19 | .
CASSLGTGSHEQYF | TGTGCCAGCAGTTTAGGGACAGGGTCGCACGAGCAGTACTTC | 14 | TRBD1 | TRBJ2-7 | TRBV27 | once
CASSQETGVYGYTF | TGTGCCAGCAGTCAAGAGACAGGGGTCTATGGCTACACCTTC | 14 | TRBD1 | TRBJ1-2 | TRBV2 | .
CAWSDTGGIIGYTF | TGTGCCTGGAGTGACACAGGGGGAATAATTGGCTACACCTTC | 14 | TRBD1 | TRBJ1-2 | TRBV30 | once
CASSLESGVSTDTQYF | TGCGCCAGCAGCTTAGAAAGCGGGGTTAGCACAGATACGCAGTATTTT | 16 | TRBD2 | TRBJ2-3 | TRBV5-1 | .
CASRRTGGLGEKLFF | TGTGCCAGCAGACGGACAGGGGGCCTAGGGGAAAAACTGTTTTTT | 15 | TRBD1 | TRBJ1-4 | TRBV6-5 | .
CSVTGGPNTEAFF | TGCAGCGTTACAGGGGGCCCGAACACTGAAGCTTTCTTT | 13 | TRBD1 | TRBJ1-1 | TRBV29-1 | .
CASSANFGETQYF | TGCGCCAGCAGCGCCAACTTCGGAGAGACCCAGTACTTC | 13 | . | TRBJ2-5 | TRBV5-1 | .
CASSYSSEAYGYTF | TGTGCCAGCAGTTACTCTAGTGAAGCCTATGGCTACACCTTC | 14 | . | TRBJ1-2 | TRBV6-6 | .
CASSHGDREKDEQFF | TGTGCCAGCAGCCATGGGGACAGGGAGAAGGATGAGCAGTTCTTC | 15 | TRBD1 | TRBJ2-1 | TRBV4-2 | .
CASSLGTYYYEQYF | TGTGCCAGCAGCTTAGGGACATATTACTACGAGCAGTACTTC | 14 | . | TRBJ2-7 | TRBV7-8 | .
CAWSLQGREQYF | TGTGCCTGGAGTCTTCAGGGTCGCGAGCAGTACTTC | 12 | . | TRBJ2-7 | TRBV30 | .
CASSPGSSYEQYF | TGTGCCAGTAGCCCCGGGAGCTCCTACGAGCAGTACTTC | 13 | . | TRBJ2-7 | TRBV19 | once
CASSVEAGGETQYF | TGTGCCAGCAGCGTAGAAGCGGGGGGAGAGACCCAGTACTTC | 14 | TRBD2 | TRBJ2-5 | TRBV9 | .
CAWSVGGKDLETQYF | TGTGCCTGGAGTGTCGGCGGGAAGGATCTGGAGACCCAGTACTTC | 15 | . | TRBJ2-5 | TRBV30 | .
CAWSDRASYNSPLHF | TGTGCCTGGAGTGACAGGGCTTCCTATAATTCACCCCTCCACTTT | 15 | . | TRBJ1-6 | TRBV30 | .
CASSVGPGDNEQFF | TGTGCCAGCAGCGTAGGACCCGGGGACAATGAGCAGTTCTTC | 14 | . | TRBJ2-1 | TRBV9 | once
CAWSVGGAGNTIYF | TGTGCCTGGAGTGTGGGAGGGGCTGGAAACACCATATATTTT | 14 | . | TRBJ1-3 | TRBV30 | .
CASSHSGTSGYEQYF | TGTGCCAGCAGCCACTCGGGGACTAGCGGTTACGAGCAGTACTTC | 15 | TRBD2 | TRBJ2-7 | TRBV2 | once
CASSLASGGGWNEQFF | TGTGCCAGCAGCTTAGCGTCTGGCGGGGGGTGGAATGAGCAGTTCTTC | 16 | TRBD2 | TRBJ2-1 | TRBV7-2 | once
CASSTSGGSLDIQYF | TGTGCCAGCAGTACTAGCGGGGGAAGTTTGGACATTCAGTACTTC | 15 | TRBD2 | TRBJ2-4 | TRBV28 | .
CAWSVLYGYTF | TGTGCCTGGAGTGTACTCTATGGCTACACCTTC | 11 | . | TRBJ1-2 | TRBV30 | .
CASSIQRHSTANYGYTF | TGTGCCAGTAGCATTCAGCGACACTCGACAGCTAACTATGGCTACACCTTC | 17 | . | TRBJ1-2 | TRBV19 | .
CASSLQGAAEAFF | TGCGCCAGCAGTCTACAGGGGGCAGCTGAAGCTTTCTTT | 13 | TRBD1 | TRBJ1-1 | TRBV10-2 | .
CASALGLGTSVADTQYF | TGTGCTAGTGCTTTGGGGTTGGGGACTAGCGTGGCAGATACGCAGTATTTT | 17 | TRBD2 | TRBJ2-3 | TRBV12-5 | .
CASSPDRVYGYTF | TGTGCCAGCTCGCCCGACAGGGTGTATGGCTACACCTTC | 13 | TRBD1 | TRBJ1-2 | TRBV18 | .
CASSLWGVGYTF | TGTGCCAGCAGCTTATGGGGGGTTGGCTACACCTTC | 12 | . | TRBJ1-2 | TRBV7-2 | few